This entry describes one T cell receptor (beta chain). TCR beta chains were sequenced at survey level with immunoSEQ. Data came from immunoSEQ multiplex PCR; TCRdb stores just in-frame clones and leaves some out. The sample lists 45,000 to 60,000 clones, 90% to 95% seen once, with roughly 10% in the top ten. J was trimmed by 2 bases and V by 4 bases; bases with no gene match: 2. CDR1 is MNHEY, CDR2 SMNVEV, per germline (reference sequence). This CDR3 is built from 14 residues. Sequences were obtained from PBMCs. This chain joins TRBV27 and TRBJ1-3; 7 bases line up with TRBD1. The sequence came from a middle-aged man with rheumatoid arthritis. CDR3 amino acids: CASSSGTAGNTIYF. DNA of the CDR3: TGTGCCAGCAGTTCCGGGACAGCTGGAAACACCATATATTTT.